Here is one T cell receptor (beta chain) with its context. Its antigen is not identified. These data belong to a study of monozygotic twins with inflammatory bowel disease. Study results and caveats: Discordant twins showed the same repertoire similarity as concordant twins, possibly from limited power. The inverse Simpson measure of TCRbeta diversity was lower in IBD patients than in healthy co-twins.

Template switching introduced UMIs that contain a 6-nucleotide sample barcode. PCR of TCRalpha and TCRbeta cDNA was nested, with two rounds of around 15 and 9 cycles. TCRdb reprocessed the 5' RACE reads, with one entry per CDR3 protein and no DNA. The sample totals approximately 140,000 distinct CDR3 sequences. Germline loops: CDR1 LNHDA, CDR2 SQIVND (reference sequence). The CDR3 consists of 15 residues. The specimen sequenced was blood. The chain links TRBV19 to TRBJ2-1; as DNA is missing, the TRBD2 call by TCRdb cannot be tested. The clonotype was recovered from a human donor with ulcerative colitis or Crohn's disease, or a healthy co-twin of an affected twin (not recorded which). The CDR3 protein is CASSIVPGRVNEQFF.